Here is one T cell receptor (beta chain) with its context. V was clipped by 3 bases and J by 3 bases; unmatched bases: 4. The CDR3 consists of 17 residues. Germline V gene data show CDR1 as KGHDR and CDR2 as SFDVKD. This sample was included in a study of T-cell reconstitution after alpha-beta-depleted transplantation in children. Molecular barcoding with unique molecular identifiers was used for the TCRbeta library. MiXCR was run by TCRdb on the PCR reads, yielding one entry per CDR3 protein. This sample carries roughly 500,000 distinct CDR3 sequences, around a third of them seen once, and the ten largest clones take 2% to 2.5%.

This TCR was sampled from a human donor who donated a stem cell graft to a child with aplastic anemia. Sequences were derived from PBMCs from the stem cell graft donor, sampled from the stem cell graft. The chain recombines TRBV24-1 with TRBJ2-1; 13 nucleotides agree with TRBD2. The CDR3 protein is CATSDTSGRGNYNEQFF. CDR3 nucleotide sequence: TGTGCCACCAGTGATACTAGCGGGAGGGGGAACTACAATGAGCAGTTCTTC.